This is a list of T cell receptor beta chains from one sample in a study of human T cells and chemical hapten exposure. TCRdb processed the RACE reads anew with MiXCR; each CDR3 protein has one entry. The repertoire includes about 51,000 distinct CDR3 sequences, 9.4% of them detected once, and around 15% sits in the top ten. The sequencing here drew on whole blood, taken in connection with sensitization to the hapten diphenylcyclopropenone (DPC). The receptors here all came from a woman aged 35 to 49 with alopecia areata. Some clones in this sample may be carry-over from other donors' samples. The CDR3 runs from the conserved cysteine through the conserved F or W. D genes are given only for firm matches. Some rows have no size entry. The others give once, few or many, or a class for an expanded clone.

many,TRBV7-2,-,TRBJ2-5,CASSFGGTFTQYF,TGTGCCAGCAGCTTTGGCGGGACATTTACCCAGTACTTC
many,TRBV12-3/TRBV12-4,-,TRBJ2-1,CASSLTWGDEQFF,TGTGCCAGCAGTCTCACGTGGGGGGATGAGCAGTTCTTC
-,TRBV6-5,-,TRBJ2-7,CASTPDGYEQYF,TGTGCCAGCACCCCGGACGGGTACGAGCAGTACTTC
-,TRBV12-3/TRBV12-4,TRBD2,TRBJ2-3,CASSLLIRRVAGTSTDTQYF,TGTGCCAGCAGTTTACTCATACGCCGGGTAGCGGGGACTAGCACAGATACGCAGTATTTT
many,TRBV20-1,TRBD2,TRBJ2-3,CSAREGVSGVADTQYF,TGCAGTGCTAGGGAGGGCGTTAGCGGGGTGGCAGATACGCAGTATTTT
-,TRBV4-1,-,TRBJ1-5,CASSHLLGEGGQPQHF,TGCGCCAGCAGCCACTTACTAGGAGAGGGCGGTCAGCCCCAGCATTTT
many,TRBV10-3,-,TRBJ1-3,CAISPFGSSGNTIYF,TGTGCCATCAGTCCTTTCGGCAGCTCTGGAAACACCATATATTTT
many,TRBV6-2/TRBV6-3,TRBD1,TRBJ1-1,CASTITGVRTEAFF,TGTGCCAGCACTATTACAGGGGTGAGGACTGAAGCTTTCTTT
many,TRBV6-1,-,TRBJ1-5,CASSLTVRQPQHF,TGTGCCAGCAGTTTGACAGTCCGACAGCCCCAGCATTTT
few,TRBV6-5,-,TRBJ1-1,CASSYGRAAEAFF,TGTGCCAGCAGTTACGGCAGGGCGGCTGAAGCTTTCTTT
many,TRBV6-2/TRBV6-3,-,TRBJ1-2,CASTPRGSVQYGYTF,TGTGCCAGCACCCCGCGGGGCAGCGTACAATATGGCTACACCTTC
many,TRBV6-2/TRBV6-3,-,TRBJ2-1,CASESYVAPNEQFF,TGTGCCAGCGAAAGTTACGTTGCCCCCAATGAGCAGTTCTTC
-,TRBV12-3/TRBV12-4,-,TRBJ2-7,CASAGWPLGYEQYF,TGTGCCAGCGCTGGTTGGCCCTTGGGATACGAGCAGTACTTC
many,TRBV7-6,-,TRBJ1-2,CASSLQPPGGTREYGYTF,TGTGCCAGCAGCCTCCAACCCCCGGGCGGGACGAGGGAATATGGCTACACCTTC
few,TRBV7-8,TRBD2,TRBJ2-3,CASNKPGLGKSSTDTQYF,TGTGCCAGCAACAAGCCGGGACTAGGGAAGTCTAGCACAGATACGCAGTATTTT
few,TRBV12-3/TRBV12-4,-,TRBJ1-6,CASSGQYNSPLHF,TGTGCCAGCAGTGGACAGTATAATTCACCCCTCCACTTT
-,TRBV7-2,TRBD1,TRBJ1-1,CASSLVGQGYQAFF,TGTGCCAGCAGCTTAGTCGGACAGGGATACCAAGCTTTCTTT
-,TRBV5-1,-,TRBJ2-2,CASSFTAGELFF,TGCGCCAGCAGCTTCACAGCGGGGGAGCTGTTTTTT
few,TRBV20-1,-,TRBJ1-2,CSARPEVGYGYTF,TGCAGTGCTCGCCCAGAAGTGGGCTATGGCTACACCTTC
many,TRBV2,TRBD1,TRBJ2-7,CASMNRGTYEQYF,TGTGCCAGCATGAACAGGGGGACCTACGAGCAGTACTTC